This T cell receptor (beta chain) was captured by sequencing in a study of T-cell reconstitution after alpha-beta-depleted transplantation in children. Unique molecular identifiers were incorporated into the prepared TCRbeta library. TCRdb called the PCR reads again in MiXCR, with one record for every CDR3 protein. The table includes more than 400,000 distinct CDR3 sequences, over 10% detected once. A note on this clonotype: Its antigen is undetermined.

Study observations and caveats: Hyperexpanded clones declined; after one year, newly produced T cells mostly supplied diversity.

This CDR3 spans 12 amino acids. V lost 2 bases and J 4 bases, leaving 6 bases between the germline ends. Germline V CDR1 and CDR2: GTSNPN, SVGIG (reference sequence). This specimen was PBMCs, mostly from graft donor cells, taken 180 days after TCRalphabeta/CD19-depleted stem cell transplant. The sequence was obtained from a female patient younger than 10 who had a stem cell transplant for aplastic anemia, so the T cells may come from the graft donor. The chain carries TRBV30 and TRBJ2-1; D is undetermined. This CDR3 is CAWSSGYNEQFF. The CDR3 nucleotides read TGTGCCTGGAGTAGTGGGTACAATGAGCAGTTCTTC.